Reported below is one T cell receptor beta chain. These data belong to a study of T cells expressing NK-cell markers. This CDR3 comprises 17 residues. Germline V lookup: CDR1 SGHRS, CDR2 YFSETQ. TCRdb reprocessed the 5' RACE reads, with one entry per CDR3 protein and no DNA. The sample totals under 600,000 distinct CDR3 sequences; its top ten clones hold approximately 1.4%. The chain joins TRBV5-1 to TRBJ2-1; TCRdb proposes TRBD2, but this gene call is untestable without DNA. Sequenced sample: blood T cells: a sorted CD56 or NKG2C T cell subset, CD4+ or CD8+ T cells, or bulk PBMC T cells (not recorded which). The receptor was isolated from a woman in her forties or fifties in good health. CDR3 loop: CASSPRPASGADNEQFF.